The source of this TCR beta chain is a study of blood T cell repertoires in COVID-19. Background on the study: Sites in the United States, Italy and Spain provided acute and convalescent COVID-19 samples. T cells, B-cell-depleted T cells, or PBMCs provided the cDNA or gDNA that served as material.

The V end was cut by 6 bases, the J end by 6 bases, with 16 bases between. The CDR3 extends over 14 amino acids. Germline CDR1 is MNHEY and CDR2 is SMNVEV (reference sequence). Original methodology: The assay estimated nucleated cells by amplifying reference gene primers. This table comes from immunoSEQ multiplex PCR, and its TCRdb copy is limited to in-frame clones, with some not included. V, J and clone size are taken as reported in that table, and D and trimming were inferred from the DNA itself. The data hold fewer than 85,000 clones, with about 80% observed a single time. The chain links TRBV27 to TRBJ2-3; weak D call: TRBD2 (7 bases). Sequencing was performed on peripheral blood. The sequence derives from a human donor in a cohort sampled during active COVID-19. CDR3 in amino acids: CASRVNGGLDTQYF. CDR3 DNA sequence: TGTGCCAGCAGAGTGAACGGGGGGCTTGATACGCAGTATTTT.